What follows are 5 T cell receptor beta chains derived from one specimen sequenced in a study of blood T cell repertoires in COVID-19. Assay: immunoSEQ multiplex PCR; the TCRdb copy retains only in-frame clones and omits some. This table has roughly 260,000 clones, roughly 90% appearing once. Sequenced input: peripheral blood. These receptors originate from a woman between 25 and 40 years old with COVID-19, enrolled during active disease.

The J gene is TRBJ2-3, the V gene TRBV10-1, with 9 bases identical to TRBD2. Germline CDR1 is WNHNN and CDR2 is SYGVQD (reference sequence). The trim removed 2 bases at V and 4 bases at J, leaving 4 bases unmatched. This CDR3 comprises 15 residues. The CDR3 region is CASSEPGLAADTQYF. In DNA form, the CDR3 reads TGCGCCAGCAGTGAGCCGGGACTAGCAGCAGATACGCAGTATTTT.

The V gene is TRBV5-5, the J gene TRBJ1-2, with D possibly matching TRBD1 (5 bases). The V end was cut by 1 base, the J end by 4 bases, with 11 bases between. The CDR3 contains 14 residues. Per the germline V gene, CDR1 is SGHKS and CDR2 is YYEKEE (reference sequence). In DNA form, the CDR3 reads TGTGCCAGCAGCTTGCGGGGGGAAGGCTATGGCTACACCTTC. Amino acid sequence: CASSLRGEGYGYTF.

The chain joins TRBV2 to TRBJ2-3; the match to TRBD2 covers 16 bases. Germline V gene lookup returns CDR1 SNHLY and CDR2 FYNNEI. With V trimmed by 5 bases and J by 1 base, 9 bases remained unmatched. The CDR3 has 19 amino acids. The DNA of the CDR3 is TGTGCCAGCAGTAATGGGGGACTAGCGGGAGGGAGTGGCACAGATACGCAGTATTTT. Its translation: CASSNGGLAGGSGTDTQYF.

The chain carries TRBV27 and TRBJ2-7; perhaps TRBD1 as D (5 bases). The CDR3 runs 15 residues. Between the trimmed V and J ends, which lost 4 bases and 3 bases, there was a span of 16 bases. CDR1 and CDR2 (germline): MNHEY, SMNVEV (reference sequence). The CDR3 region is CASSSPLGARYEQYF. The CDR3 nucleotides read TGTGCCAGCAGTTCACCTCTAGGGGCGCGCTACGAGCAGTACTTC.

The chain uses TRBV7-3 and TRBJ2-1, with unresolved D. The V end lost 2 bases, the J end lost 9 bases, and 11 bases lay between the germline ends. Germline CDR1 and CDR2: SGHTA and FQGTGA. This CDR3 region has 13 residues. The CDR3 DNA reads as TGTGCCAGCAGCTTACCACCGTTGGCTGAGCAGTTCTTC. It codes for CASSLPPLAEQFF.